This TCR beta chain came from a study of T-cell memory formation after mild COVID-19. Study-level information: TCR clusters were mostly donor specific.

5'RACE with constant-segment primers built TCRalpha and TCRbeta cDNA libraries with UMIs. MiXCR, applied by TCRdb to the 5' RACE reads, yields one record per CDR3 protein. The sample holds 120,000 or so distinct CDR3 sequences, about 6% seen once. Germline CDR1 reads KGHSY; CDR2 reads FQNENV. Trimming took 3 bases from V and 0 from J, leaving 12 bases between them. The CDR3 contains 15 residues. This clonotype was counted a few times. What it binds is not known. Study-level points and caveats: Pre-infection memory contained some responding clones, which suggested that cross-reactive memory had joined.

Sequencing used PBMCs or a T cell subset sorted from them (not recorded which). J is TRBJ2-7 and V is TRBV16; perhaps TRBD1 as D (5 bases). The sequence was obtained from an adult woman who had mild COVID-19 (a few samples of this study predate the infection). Cell type and time point are not known. CDR3 coding DNA: TGTGCCAGCAGCCATATTACAGGTGCCTCCTACGAGCAGTACTTC. Its translation: CASSHITGASYEQYF. The full variable domain, completed using reference TRBV16 and TRBJ2-7, is GEEVAQTPKHLVRGEGQKAKLYCAPIKGHSYVFWYQQVLKNEFKFLISFQNENVFDETGMPKERFSAKCLPNSPCSLEIQATKLEDSAVYFCASSHITGASYEQYFGPGTRLTVT.